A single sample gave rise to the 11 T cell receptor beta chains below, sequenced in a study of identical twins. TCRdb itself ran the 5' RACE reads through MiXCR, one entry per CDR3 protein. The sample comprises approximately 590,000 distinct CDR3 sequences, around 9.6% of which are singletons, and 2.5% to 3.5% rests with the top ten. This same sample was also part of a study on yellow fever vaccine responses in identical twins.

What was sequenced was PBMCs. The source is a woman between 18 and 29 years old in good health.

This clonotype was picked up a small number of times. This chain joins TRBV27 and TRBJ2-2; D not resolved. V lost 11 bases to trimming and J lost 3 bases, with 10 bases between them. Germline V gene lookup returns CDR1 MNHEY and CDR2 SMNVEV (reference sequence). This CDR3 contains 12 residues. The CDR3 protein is CAQELYTGELFF. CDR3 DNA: TGTGCCCAGGAGTTATACACCGGGGAGCTGTTTTTT.

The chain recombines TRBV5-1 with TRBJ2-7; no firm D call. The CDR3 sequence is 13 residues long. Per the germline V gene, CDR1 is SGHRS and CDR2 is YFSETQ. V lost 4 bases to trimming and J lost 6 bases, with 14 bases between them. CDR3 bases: TGCGCCAGCAGCCTCCCGCTAGAAGGCGAGCAGTACTTC. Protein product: CASSLPLEGEQYF.

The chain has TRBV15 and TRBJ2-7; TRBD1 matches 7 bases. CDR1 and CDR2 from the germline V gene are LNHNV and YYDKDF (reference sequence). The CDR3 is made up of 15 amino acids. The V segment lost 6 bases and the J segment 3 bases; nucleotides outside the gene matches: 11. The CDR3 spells CATRAPGTANYEQYF. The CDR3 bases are TGTGCCACCAGAGCGCCCGGGACAGCTAACTACGAGCAGTACTTC.

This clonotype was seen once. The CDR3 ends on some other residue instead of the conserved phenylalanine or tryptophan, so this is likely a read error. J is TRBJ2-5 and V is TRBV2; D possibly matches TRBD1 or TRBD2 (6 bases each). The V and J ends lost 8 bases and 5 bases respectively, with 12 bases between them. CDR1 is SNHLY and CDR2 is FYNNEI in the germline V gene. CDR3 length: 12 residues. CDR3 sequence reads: CASLGGRETQYL. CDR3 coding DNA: TGTGCCAGCCTGGGGGGCAGGGAGACCCAGTACTTG.

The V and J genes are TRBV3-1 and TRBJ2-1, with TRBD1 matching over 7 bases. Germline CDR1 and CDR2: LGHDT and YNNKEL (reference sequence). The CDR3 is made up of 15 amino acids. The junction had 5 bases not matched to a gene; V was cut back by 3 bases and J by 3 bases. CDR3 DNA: TGTGCCAGCAGCCAGGATACAGGGGTCTACAATGAGCAGTTCTTC. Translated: CASSQDTGVYNEQFF.

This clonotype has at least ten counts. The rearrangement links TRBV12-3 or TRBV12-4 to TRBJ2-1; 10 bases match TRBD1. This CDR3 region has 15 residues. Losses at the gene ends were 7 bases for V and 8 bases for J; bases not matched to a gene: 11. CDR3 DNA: TGTGCCAGCACTCTCCGGGACAGGGGTTGGGATGAGCAGTTCTTC. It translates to CASTLRDRGWDEQFF.

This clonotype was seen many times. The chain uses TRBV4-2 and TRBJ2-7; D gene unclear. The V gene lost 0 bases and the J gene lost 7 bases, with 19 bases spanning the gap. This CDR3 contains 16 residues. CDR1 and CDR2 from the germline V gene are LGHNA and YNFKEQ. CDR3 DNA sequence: TGTGCCAGCAGCCAAGATCTCCGCCTCCCGGTGGGTGAGCAGTACTTC. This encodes CASSQDLRLPVGEQYF.

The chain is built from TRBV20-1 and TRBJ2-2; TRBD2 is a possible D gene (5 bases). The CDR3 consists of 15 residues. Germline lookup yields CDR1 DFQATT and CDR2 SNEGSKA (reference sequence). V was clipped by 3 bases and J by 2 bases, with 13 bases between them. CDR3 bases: TGCAGTGCTAGCCCGAGGACTCATAACACCGGGGAGCTGTTTTTT. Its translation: CSASPRTHNTGELFF.

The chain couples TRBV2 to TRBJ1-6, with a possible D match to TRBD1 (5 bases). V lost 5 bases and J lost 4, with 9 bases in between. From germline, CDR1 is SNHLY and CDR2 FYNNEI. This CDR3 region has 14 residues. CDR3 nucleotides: TGTGCCAGCAGTCAGGGACGGTATAATTCACCCCTCCACTTT. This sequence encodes CASSQGRYNSPLHF.

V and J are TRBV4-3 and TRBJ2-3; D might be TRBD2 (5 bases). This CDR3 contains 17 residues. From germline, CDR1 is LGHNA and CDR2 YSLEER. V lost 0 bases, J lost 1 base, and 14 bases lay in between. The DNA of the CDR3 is TGCGCCAGCAGCCAAGATCCGAGGGCCGGGGGCACAGATACGCAGTATTTT. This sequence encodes CASSQDPRAGGTDTQYF.

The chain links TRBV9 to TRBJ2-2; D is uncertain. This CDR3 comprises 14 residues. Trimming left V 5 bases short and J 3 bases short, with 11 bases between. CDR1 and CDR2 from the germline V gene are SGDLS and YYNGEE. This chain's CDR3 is CASSDGRDTGELFF. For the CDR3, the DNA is TGTGCCAGCAGTGACGGACGGGACACCGGGGAGCTGTTTTTT.